A selection of T cell receptor beta chains follows, all from one sample in a study of T cell responses to AZD1222 COVID-19 vaccine. TCRdb's table, derived via immunoSEQ multiplex PCR, lists solely in-frame clones and lacks some. The sample yields 250,000 to 300,000 clones, almost 95% seen once. The source material was peripheral blood, sampled 28 days after the second AZD1222 dose. These receptors all come from an adult who received the AZD1222 COVID-19 vaccine. The CDR3 runs from the conserved cysteine through the conserved F or W. The order of the fields is J gene, clone size, D gene, V gene, CDR3 DNA, CDR3 protein. D genes are given only for firm matches. Clone size, where shown, is once, few, many, or a class for clones that have expanded.

J gene: TRBJ1-3; clone size: .; D gene: .; V gene: TRBV7-2; CDR3 DNA: TGTGCCAGCAGGGAACTAAAGGGGAGGCGAGGCGGAAACACCATATATTTT; CDR3 protein: CASRELKGRRGGNTIYF
J gene: TRBJ1-4; clone size: .; D gene: TRBD1; V gene: TRBV24-1; CDR3 DNA: TGTGCCACCAGTGCCTCGGACAGGGATGGGGAAAAACTGTTTTTT; CDR3 protein: CATSASDRDGEKLFF
J gene: TRBJ1-5; clone size: .; D gene: .; V gene: TRBV19; CDR3 DNA: TGTGCCAGTAGAGGAGGGGGGCTCTCTCAGCCCCAGCATTTT; CDR3 protein: CASRGGGLSQPQHF
J gene: TRBJ2-3; clone size: .; D gene: .; V gene: TRBV29-1; CDR3 DNA: TGCAGCGTTGAGGGACTGTCAGATACGCAGTATTTT; CDR3 protein: CSVEGLSDTQYF
J gene: TRBJ2-3; clone size: .; D gene: .; V gene: TRBV5-5; CDR3 DNA: TGTGCCAGCAGCTTATTTGCAGATACGCAGTATTTT; CDR3 protein: CASSLFADTQYF
J gene: TRBJ1-2; clone size: .; D gene: .; V gene: TRBV28; CDR3 DNA: TGTGCCAGCAGTCCCCCGGAAGGGGGGCTCGGCTATGGCTACACCTTC; CDR3 protein: CASSPPEGGLGYGYTF
J gene: TRBJ2-1; clone size: .; D gene: .; V gene: TRBV5-1; CDR3 DNA: TGCGCCAGCAGCTTGGCCCCGGACAATGAGCAGTTCTTC; CDR3 protein: CASSLAPDNEQFF
J gene: TRBJ2-7; clone size: .; D gene: .; V gene: TRBV21-1; CDR3 DNA: TGTGCCAGCAGCAAGACAGGTGGCTACGAGCAGTACTTC; CDR3 protein: CASSKTGGYEQYF
J gene: TRBJ1-3; clone size: .; D gene: .; V gene: TRBV19; CDR3 DNA: TGTGCCAGTAGCCAGGGGCGCTCTGGAAACACCATATATTTT; CDR3 protein: CASSQGRSGNTIYF
J gene: TRBJ2-1; clone size: .; D gene: .; V gene: TRBV7-2; CDR3 DNA: TGTGCCAGCAGCTTAAGCTACTCCAATGAGCAGTTCTTC; CDR3 protein: CASSLSYSNEQFF
J gene: TRBJ1-1; clone size: once; D gene: TRBD1; V gene: TRBV5-6; CDR3 DNA: TGTGCCAGTAGTCCCGGGACAGGGTGGGGCACTGAAGCTTTCTTT; CDR3 protein: CASSPGTGWGTEAFF
J gene: TRBJ1-2; clone size: once; D gene: TRBD1; V gene: TRBV28; CDR3 DNA: TGTGCCAGCAGTTTACAGGGGGTCACACGCGGCTACACCTTC; CDR3 protein: CASSLQGVTRGYTF
J gene: TRBJ1-1; clone size: .; D gene: TRBD1; V gene: TRBV28; CDR3 DNA: TGTGCCAGCAGGAGACAGGGCATCACTGAAGCTTTCTTT; CDR3 protein: CASRRQGITEAFF
J gene: TRBJ2-7; clone size: .; D gene: TRBD2; V gene: TRBV11-2; CDR3 DNA: TGTGCCAGCAGCTTAGACGGGAGGCAGGGTAAAGCCTACGAGCAGTACTTC; CDR3 protein: CASSLDGRQGKAYEQYF
J gene: TRBJ1-4; clone size: .; D gene: .; V gene: TRBV28; CDR3 DNA: TGTGCCAGCCGCCGGGCAACTAATGAGGAACTGTTTTTT; CDR3 protein: CASRRATNEELFF
J gene: TRBJ2-2; clone size: .; D gene: .; V gene: TRBV7-3; CDR3 DNA: TGTGCCAGCAGCTTACCGGCGCCCACCGGGGAGCTGTTTTTT; CDR3 protein: CASSLPAPTGELFF
J gene: TRBJ2-7; clone size: .; D gene: TRBD2; V gene: TRBV7-2; CDR3 DNA: TGTGCCAGCAGCCGGGGGGGGCGGTCCCTAAACGAGCAGTACTTC; CDR3 protein: CASSRGGRSLNEQYF
J gene: TRBJ1-2; clone size: .; D gene: .; V gene: TRBV10-3; CDR3 DNA: TGTGCCATCAGTGGTGGGGGGAGCTTAGATGGCTACACCTTC; CDR3 protein: CAISGGGSLDGYTF
J gene: TRBJ2-5; clone size: .; D gene: .; V gene: TRBV7-9; CDR3 DNA: TGTGCCAGCAGCTTAGAGGCCAACAGCCGCCAAGAGACCCAGTACTTC; CDR3 protein: CASSLEANSRQETQYF
J gene: TRBJ1-2; clone size: .; D gene: .; V gene: TRBV6-5; CDR3 DNA: TGTGCCAGCAGTTTATCAGGTTATGGCTACACCTTC; CDR3 protein: CASSLSGYGYTF
J gene: TRBJ2-7; clone size: .; D gene: .; V gene: TRBV28; CDR3 DNA: TGTGCCAGCAGTCAGGGTTCCTACGAGCAGTACTTC; CDR3 protein: CASSQGSYEQYF
J gene: TRBJ1-2; clone size: .; D gene: TRBD1; V gene: TRBV2; CDR3 DNA: TGTGCCAGCAGTGTGGACAGGGCGTGGGGCTACACCTTC; CDR3 protein: CASSVDRAWGYTF
J gene: TRBJ1-2; clone size: .; D gene: .; V gene: TRBV15; CDR3 DNA: TGTGCCACCAGCAGGGGACACCGCTATGGCTACACCTTC; CDR3 protein: CATSRGHRYGYTF
J gene: TRBJ2-2; clone size: .; D gene: .; V gene: TRBV21-1; CDR3 DNA: TGTGCCAGCCGCAGGGGGGGCCGGGACACCGGGGAGCTGTTTTTT; CDR3 protein: CASRRGGRDTGELFF
J gene: TRBJ2-7; clone size: .; D gene: TRBD2; V gene: TRBV7-2; CDR3 DNA: TGTGCCAGCAGCCGTAGGACTAGCGGGTCCTACGAGCAGTACTTC; CDR3 protein: CASSRRTSGSYEQYF
J gene: TRBJ2-4; clone size: .; D gene: .; V gene: TRBV10-1; CDR3 DNA: TGCGCCAGCAGTGAGTCTTACGGAGCCAAAAACATTCAGTACTTC; CDR3 protein: CASSESYGAKNIQYF
J gene: TRBJ2-7; clone size: .; D gene: .; V gene: TRBV7-8; CDR3 DNA: TGTGCCAGCAGCGAAAACAGGGATCCGAGGTTC; CDR3 protein: CASSENRDPRF
J gene: TRBJ2-3; clone size: .; D gene: .; V gene: TRBV2; CDR3 DNA: TGTGCCAGCTCCTCCTCTCTCGGATCAGATACGCAGTATTTT; CDR3 protein: CASSSSLGSDTQYF
J gene: TRBJ1-2; clone size: .; D gene: .; V gene: TRBV2; CDR3 DNA: TGTGCCAGCAGGGTCGGTCACCTTGGCTATGGCTACACCTTC; CDR3 protein: CASRVGHLGYGYTF
J gene: TRBJ1-3; clone size: .; D gene: .; V gene: TRBV15; CDR3 DNA: TGTGCATCGGGCACCTCTGGAAACACCATATATTTT; CDR3 protein: CASGTSGNTIYF
J gene: TRBJ1-5; clone size: .; D gene: TRBD1; V gene: TRBV2; CDR3 DNA: TGTGCCAGCAGTCCTACAGGGGCCAGCCAGCCCCAGCATTTT; CDR3 protein: CASSPTGASQPQHF
J gene: TRBJ2-7; clone size: .; D gene: .; V gene: TRBV30; CDR3 DNA: TGTGCCTGGAGTGCTTCCTACGAGCAGTACTTC; CDR3 protein: CAWSASYEQYF
J gene: TRBJ2-7; clone size: .; D gene: .; V gene: TRBV12-3/TRBV12-4; CDR3 DNA: TGTGCCAGCAGGGGAACCTACGAGCAGTACTTC; CDR3 protein: CASRGTYEQYF
J gene: TRBJ2-7; clone size: .; D gene: .; V gene: TRBV30; CDR3 DNA: TGTGCCTGGAGTTCGTCAGCCCTACAGCAGTACTTC; CDR3 protein: CAWSSSALQQYF
J gene: TRBJ1-2; clone size: few; D gene: .; V gene: TRBV5-4; CDR3 DNA: TGTGCCAGCAGTCTGCGGGGGTACTATGGCTACACCTTC; CDR3 protein: CASSLRGYYGYTF
J gene: TRBJ2-7; clone size: .; D gene: .; V gene: TRBV11-2; CDR3 DNA: TGTGCCAGCAGCTTCGCAAGGGGCTCCTACGAGCAGTACTTC; CDR3 protein: CASSFARGSYEQYF
J gene: TRBJ1-1; clone size: .; D gene: TRBD1; V gene: TRBV4-1; CDR3 DNA: TGCGCCAGCAGCCCCCCCCGTTCGACAGGGGAGTGGGGCATGAACACTGAAGCTTTCTTT; CDR3 protein: CASSPPRSTGEWGMNTEAFF
J gene: TRBJ2-7; clone size: .; D gene: .; V gene: TRBV5-5; CDR3 DNA: TGTGCCAGCAGCTCGGAGCGGGCGATTAGGGGCGAGCAGTACTTC; CDR3 protein: CASSSERAIRGEQYF
J gene: TRBJ2-6; clone size: .; D gene: .; V gene: TRBV7-9; CDR3 DNA: TGTGCCAGCAGCTCCCCGACCTGGGACTCTGGGGCCAACGTCCTGACTTTC; CDR3 protein: CASSSPTWDSGANVLTF
J gene: TRBJ1-1; clone size: .; D gene: TRBD1; V gene: TRBV19; CDR3 DNA: TGTGCCAGTAGTGCTCGTCCCGGGACAGGGAACACTGAAGCTTTCTTT; CDR3 protein: CASSARPGTGNTEAFF
J gene: TRBJ2-7; clone size: .; D gene: .; V gene: TRBV6-2/TRBV6-3; CDR3 DNA: TGTGCCAGCAGTTACCTTTGGGTAGCGTCCTACGAGCAGTACTTC; CDR3 protein: CASSYLWVASYEQYF
J gene: TRBJ2-3; clone size: .; D gene: .; V gene: TRBV7-9; CDR3 DNA: TGTGCCAGCAGTTCATCCGCGGGAACTCTCACAGATACGCAGTATTTT; CDR3 protein: CASSSSAGTLTDTQYF
J gene: TRBJ1-3; clone size: .; D gene: .; V gene: TRBV6-5; CDR3 DNA: TGTGCCAGCACCGGCGAGGAGACAGGAAACACCATATATTTT; CDR3 protein: CASTGEETGNTIYF
J gene: TRBJ2-1; clone size: .; D gene: .; V gene: TRBV4-1; CDR3 DNA: TGCGCCAGCAGCCAAAGAGGGCAGGTTAATGAGCAGTTCTTC; CDR3 protein: CASSQRGQVNEQFF
J gene: TRBJ1-1; clone size: .; D gene: .; V gene: TRBV28; CDR3 DNA: TGTGCCAGCAGTCCAACCCTGGGCAGACACACTGAAGCTTTCTTT; CDR3 protein: CASSPTLGRHTEAFF
J gene: TRBJ2-7; clone size: .; D gene: TRBD2; V gene: TRBV4-1; CDR3 DNA: TGCGCCAGCAGCCAAGTTTGGGAGACTAGCGGGCACTACGAGCAGTACTTC; CDR3 protein: CASSQVWETSGHYEQYF
J gene: TRBJ2-1; clone size: .; D gene: TRBD2; V gene: TRBV6-2/TRBV6-3; CDR3 DNA: TGTGCCAGCAGTTACCCCCTAGCGGGAACCTACAATGAGCAGTTCTTC; CDR3 protein: CASSYPLAGTYNEQFF
J gene: TRBJ1-5; clone size: .; D gene: .; V gene: TRBV9; CDR3 DNA: TGTGCCAGCAGCGTAGAGGAGTATAGCAATCAGCCCCAGCATTTT; CDR3 protein: CASSVEEYSNQPQHF